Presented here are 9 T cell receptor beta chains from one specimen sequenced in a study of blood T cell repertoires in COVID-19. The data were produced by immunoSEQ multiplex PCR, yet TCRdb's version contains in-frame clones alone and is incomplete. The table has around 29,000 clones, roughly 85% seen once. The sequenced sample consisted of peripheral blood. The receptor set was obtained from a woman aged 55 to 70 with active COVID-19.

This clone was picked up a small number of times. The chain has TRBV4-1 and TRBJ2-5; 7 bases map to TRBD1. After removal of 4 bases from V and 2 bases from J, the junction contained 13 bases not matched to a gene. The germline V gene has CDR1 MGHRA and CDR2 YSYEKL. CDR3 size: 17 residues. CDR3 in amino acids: CASSLYPPGQNQETQYF. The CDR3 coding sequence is TGCGCCAGCAGCCTATACCCCCCGGGACAGAATCAAGAGACCCAGTACTTC.

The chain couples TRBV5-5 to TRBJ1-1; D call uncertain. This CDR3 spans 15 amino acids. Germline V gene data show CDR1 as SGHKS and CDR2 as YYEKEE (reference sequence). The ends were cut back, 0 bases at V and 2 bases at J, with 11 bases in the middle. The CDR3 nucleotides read TGTGCCAGCAGCTTGGTCGTGACAACCAACACTGAAGCTTTCTTT. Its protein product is CASSLVVTTNTEAFF.

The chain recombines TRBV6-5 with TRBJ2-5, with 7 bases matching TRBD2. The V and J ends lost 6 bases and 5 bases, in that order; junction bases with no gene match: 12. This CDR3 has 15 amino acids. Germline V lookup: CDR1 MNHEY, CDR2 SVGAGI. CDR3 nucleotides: TGTGCCAGCAGCAGCCAGCGGGACTGGAGGGAGACCCAGTACTTC. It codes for CASSSQRDWRETQYF.

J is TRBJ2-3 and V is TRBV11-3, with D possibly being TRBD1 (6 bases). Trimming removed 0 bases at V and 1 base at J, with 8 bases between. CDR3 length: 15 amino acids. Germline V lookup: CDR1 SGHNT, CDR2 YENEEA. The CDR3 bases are TGTGCCAGCAGCTTAGATCCAGGGGGCACAGATACGCAGTATTTT. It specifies CASSLDPGGTDTQYF.

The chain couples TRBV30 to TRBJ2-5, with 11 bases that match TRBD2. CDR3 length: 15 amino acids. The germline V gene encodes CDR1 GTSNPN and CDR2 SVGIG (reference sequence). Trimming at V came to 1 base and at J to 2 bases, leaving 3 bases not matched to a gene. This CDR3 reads CAWSAGTSGQETQYF. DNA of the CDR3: TGTGCCTGGAGTGCCGGGACTAGCGGTCAAGAGACCCAGTACTTC.

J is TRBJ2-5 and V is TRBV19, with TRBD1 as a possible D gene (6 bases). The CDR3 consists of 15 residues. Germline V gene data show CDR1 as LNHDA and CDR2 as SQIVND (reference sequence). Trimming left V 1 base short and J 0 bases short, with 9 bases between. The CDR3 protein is CASSIGYRDQETQYF. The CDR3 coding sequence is TGTGCCAGTAGTATAGGGTACAGGGACCAAGAGACCCAGTACTTC. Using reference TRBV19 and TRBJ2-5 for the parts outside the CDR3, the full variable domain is DGGITQSPKYLFRKEGQNVTLSCEQNLNHDAMYWYRQDPGQGLRLIYYSQIVNDFQKGDIAEGYSVSREKKESFPLTVTSAQKNPTAFYLCASSIGYRDQETQYFGPGTRLLVL.

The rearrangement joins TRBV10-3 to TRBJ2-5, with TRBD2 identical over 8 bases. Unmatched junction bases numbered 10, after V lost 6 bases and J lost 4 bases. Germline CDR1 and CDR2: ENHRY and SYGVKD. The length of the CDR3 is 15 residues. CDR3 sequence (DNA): TGTGCCATCAGGGACGGGGGGGCGGTAAGAGAGACCCAGTACTTC. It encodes CAIRDGGAVRETQYF.

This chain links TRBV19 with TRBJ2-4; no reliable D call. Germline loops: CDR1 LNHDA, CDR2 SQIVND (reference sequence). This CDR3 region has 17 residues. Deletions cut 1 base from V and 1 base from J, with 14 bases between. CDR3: CASSIAVVVVAKNIQYF. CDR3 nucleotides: TGTGCCAGTAGTATAGCGGTCGTGGTGGTGGCCAAAAACATTCAGTACTTC.

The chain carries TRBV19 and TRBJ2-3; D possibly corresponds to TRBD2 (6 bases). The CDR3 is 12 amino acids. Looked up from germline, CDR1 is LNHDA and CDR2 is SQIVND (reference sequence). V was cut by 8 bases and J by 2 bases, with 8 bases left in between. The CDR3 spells CASRRDTDTQYF. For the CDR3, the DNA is TGTGCCAGTCGGCGGGACACAGATACGCAGTATTTT. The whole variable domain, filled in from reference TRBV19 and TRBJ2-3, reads DGGITQSPKYLFRKEGQNVTLSCEQNLNHDAMYWYRQDPGQGLRLIYYSQIVNDFQKGDIAEGYSVSREKKESFPLTVTSAQKNPTAFYLCASRRDTDTQYFGPGTRLTVL.